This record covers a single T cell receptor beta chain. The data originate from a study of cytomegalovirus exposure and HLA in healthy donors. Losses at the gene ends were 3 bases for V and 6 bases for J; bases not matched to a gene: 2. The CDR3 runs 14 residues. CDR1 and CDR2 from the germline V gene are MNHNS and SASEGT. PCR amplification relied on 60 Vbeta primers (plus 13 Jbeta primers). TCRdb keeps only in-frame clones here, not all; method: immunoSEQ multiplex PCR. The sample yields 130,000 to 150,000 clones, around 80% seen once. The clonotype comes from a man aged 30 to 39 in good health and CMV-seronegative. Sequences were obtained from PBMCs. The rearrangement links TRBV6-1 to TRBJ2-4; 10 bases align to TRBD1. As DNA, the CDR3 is TGTGCCAGCAGTGAGGGACAGGGGATAAACATTCAGTACTTC. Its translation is CASSEGQGINIQYF.